This record covers a single TCR beta chain. Its target is not known. Ipilimumab-mediated CTLA-4 blockade plus focal radiation was given to patients having chemo-refractory metastatic non-small-cell lung cancer. This entry comes from a study of radiotherapy plus CTLA-4 blockade in lung cancer. The overall study: Objective responses were documented in around a sixth of patients, with disease control in around 30%.

Libraries were prepared by immunoSEQ multiplex PCR; TCRdb keeps only in-frame clonotypes and omits some of them. This sample carries more than 100,000 clones, about nine tenths of them seen once, and the ten largest clones take 5.5% to 7%. The trim removed 5 bases at V and 7 bases at J, leaving 14 bases unmatched. Germline CDR1 and CDR2: SGHAT and FQNNGV. CDR3 size: 16 residues. General observations from the study: How blood T cell clones changed early, along with interferon-beta, reportedly forecast response best. Radiotherapy with ipilimumab was followed by blood expansion of tumor-derived clones.

Sequencing used peripheral blood, obtained from a patient treated with radiotherapy plus ipilimumab. This TCR was recovered from a human donor with non-small cell lung cancer that progressed on radiotherapy plus ipilimumab. The chain uses TRBV11-2 and TRBJ2-1; 7 nucleotides agree with TRBD2. DNA of the CDR3: TGTGCCAGCAGCGGTTATAGCGGGCTACTTAGGAATGAGCAGTTCTTC. As protein: CASSGYSGLLRNEQFF.